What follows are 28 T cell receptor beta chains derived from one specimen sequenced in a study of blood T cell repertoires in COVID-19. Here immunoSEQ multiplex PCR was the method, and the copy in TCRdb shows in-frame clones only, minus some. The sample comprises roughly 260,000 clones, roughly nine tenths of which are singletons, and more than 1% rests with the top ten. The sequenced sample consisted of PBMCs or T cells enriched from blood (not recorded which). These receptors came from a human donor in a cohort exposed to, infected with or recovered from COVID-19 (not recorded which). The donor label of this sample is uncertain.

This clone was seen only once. The CDR3 sequence is CASRQGINSPLHF. In DNA form, the CDR3 reads TGTGCCAGCAGACAGGGGATAAATTCACCCCTCCACTTT. The chain uses TRBV19 and TRBJ1-6; 8 nucleotides line up with TRBD1. V shed 9 bases, J shed 7 bases, and the junction held 5 bases outside the gene matches. The CDR3 runs to 13 residues. Germline V gene data show CDR1 as LNHDA and CDR2 as SQIVND (reference sequence). The full variable domain, its missing parts supplied by reference TRBV19 and TRBJ1-6, is DGGITQSPKYLFRKEGQNVTLSCEQNLNHDAMYWYRQDPGQGLRLIYYSQIVNDFQKGDIAEGYSVSREKKESFPLTVTSAQKNPTAFYLCASRQGINSPLHFGNGTRLTVT.

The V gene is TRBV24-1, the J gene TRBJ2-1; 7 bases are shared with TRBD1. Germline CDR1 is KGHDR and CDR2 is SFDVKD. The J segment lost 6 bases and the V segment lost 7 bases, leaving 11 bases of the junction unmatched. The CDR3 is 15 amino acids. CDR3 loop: CATSTQGIGTNEQFF. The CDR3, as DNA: TGTGCCACCAGCACACAGGGGATCGGGACCAATGAGCAGTTCTTC.

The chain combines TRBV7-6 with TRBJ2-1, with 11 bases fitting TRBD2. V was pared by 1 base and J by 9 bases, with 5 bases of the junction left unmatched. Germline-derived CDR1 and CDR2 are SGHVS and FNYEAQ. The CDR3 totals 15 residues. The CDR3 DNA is TGTGCCAGCAGCTTAGAGCCTAGCGGGGGGATTGAGCAGTTCTTC. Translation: CASSLEPSGGIEQFF.

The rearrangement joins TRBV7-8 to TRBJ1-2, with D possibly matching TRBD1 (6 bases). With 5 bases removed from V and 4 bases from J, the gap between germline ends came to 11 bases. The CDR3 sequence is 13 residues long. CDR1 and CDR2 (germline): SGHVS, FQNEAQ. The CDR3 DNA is TGTGCCAGCAGCCAACAGGGTATCTATGGCTACACCTTC. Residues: CASSQQGIYGYTF.

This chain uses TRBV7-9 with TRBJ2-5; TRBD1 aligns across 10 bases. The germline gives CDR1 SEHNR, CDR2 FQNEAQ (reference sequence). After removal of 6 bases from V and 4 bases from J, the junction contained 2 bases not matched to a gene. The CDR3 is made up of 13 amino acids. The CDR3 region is CASRRQGAETQYF. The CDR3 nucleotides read TGTGCCAGCAGGAGACAGGGGGCAGAGACCCAGTACTTC.

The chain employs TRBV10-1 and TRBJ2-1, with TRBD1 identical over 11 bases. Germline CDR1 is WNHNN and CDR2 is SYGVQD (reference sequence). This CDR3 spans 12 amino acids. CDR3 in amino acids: CARDRGNNEQFF. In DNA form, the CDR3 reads TGCGCAAGGGACAGGGGGAACAATGAGCAGTTCTTC.

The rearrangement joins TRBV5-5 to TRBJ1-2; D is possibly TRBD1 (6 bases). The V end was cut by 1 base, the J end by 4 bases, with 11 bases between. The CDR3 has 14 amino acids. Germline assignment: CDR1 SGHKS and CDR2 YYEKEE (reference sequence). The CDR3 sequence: CASSLSPGAYGYTF. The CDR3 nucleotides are TGTGCCAGCAGCTTGTCACCAGGGGCCTATGGCTACACCTTC.

DNA for the CDR3: TGTGCTAGTGGAACGGGACAGCCTGGAAACACCATATATTTT. Translating gives CASGTGQPGNTIYF. J is TRBJ1-3 and V is TRBV12-5; 7 nucleotides line up with TRBD1. CDR1 LGHNT and CDR2 FRNRAP come from the germline V gene. Trimming at V came to 6 bases and at J to 2 bases, leaving 4 bases not matched to a gene. The CDR3 runs 14 residues.

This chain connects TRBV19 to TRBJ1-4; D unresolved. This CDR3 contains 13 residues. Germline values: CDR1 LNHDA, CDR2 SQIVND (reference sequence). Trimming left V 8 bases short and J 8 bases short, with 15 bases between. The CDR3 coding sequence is TGTGCCAGTGCCGAGGGTTCGGGCGAAAAACTGTTTTTT. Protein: CASAEGSGEKLFF. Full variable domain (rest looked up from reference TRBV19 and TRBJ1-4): DGGITQSPKYLFRKEGQNVTLSCEQNLNHDAMYWYRQDPGQGLRLIYYSQIVNDFQKGDIAEGYSVSREKKESFPLTVTSAQKNPTAFYLCASAEGSGEKLFFGSGTQLSVL.

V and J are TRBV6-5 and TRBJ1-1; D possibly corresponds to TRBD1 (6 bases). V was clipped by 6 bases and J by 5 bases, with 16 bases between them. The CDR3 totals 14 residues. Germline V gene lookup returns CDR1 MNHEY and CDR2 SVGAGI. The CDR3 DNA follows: TGTGCCAGCAGGGGGGACACTCTGGGGACTGAAGCTTTCTTT. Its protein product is CASRGDTLGTEAFF.

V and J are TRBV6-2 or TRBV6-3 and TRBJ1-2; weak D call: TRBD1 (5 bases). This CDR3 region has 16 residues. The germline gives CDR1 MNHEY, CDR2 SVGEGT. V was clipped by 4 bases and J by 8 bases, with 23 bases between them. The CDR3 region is CASSSLSSGGVIGYTF. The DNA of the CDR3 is TGTGCCAGCAGTTCCCTGTCGTCGGGGGGTGTAATCGGCTACACCTTC.

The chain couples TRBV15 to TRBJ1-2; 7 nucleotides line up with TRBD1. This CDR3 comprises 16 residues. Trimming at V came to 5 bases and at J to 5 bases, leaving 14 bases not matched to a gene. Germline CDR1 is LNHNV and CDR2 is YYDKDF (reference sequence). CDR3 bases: TGTGCCACCAGCGTCTACCCGGGACAGTTAGTTTATGGCTACACCTTC. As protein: CATSVYPGQLVYGYTF.

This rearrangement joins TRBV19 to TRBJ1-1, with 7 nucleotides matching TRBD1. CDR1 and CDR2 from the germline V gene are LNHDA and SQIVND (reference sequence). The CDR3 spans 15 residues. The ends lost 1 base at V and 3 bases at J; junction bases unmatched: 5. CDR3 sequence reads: CASSIGGGLDTEAFF. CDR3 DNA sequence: TGTGCCAGTAGTATAGGAGGGGGCCTCGACACTGAAGCTTTCTTT.

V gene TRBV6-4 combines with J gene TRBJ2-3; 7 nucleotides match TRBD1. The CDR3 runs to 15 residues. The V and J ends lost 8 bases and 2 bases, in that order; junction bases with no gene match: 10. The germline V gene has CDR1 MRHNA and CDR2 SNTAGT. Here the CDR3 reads CASSKGGQFTDTQYF. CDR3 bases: TGTGCCAGCTCAAAAGGGGGACAGTTCACAGATACGCAGTATTTT.

The CDR3 nucleotides read TGTGCCAGCAGCCAAGACCACAGGGGGTTCCAAGAGACCCAGTACTTC. Its protein product is CASSQDHRGFQETQYF. The V gene is TRBV4-2, the J gene TRBJ2-5; TRBD1 matches at 8 bases. J lost 1 base, V lost 0 bases, and 4 bases had no gene match. CDR1 LGHNA and CDR2 YNFKEQ come from the germline V gene. This CDR3 has 16 residues.

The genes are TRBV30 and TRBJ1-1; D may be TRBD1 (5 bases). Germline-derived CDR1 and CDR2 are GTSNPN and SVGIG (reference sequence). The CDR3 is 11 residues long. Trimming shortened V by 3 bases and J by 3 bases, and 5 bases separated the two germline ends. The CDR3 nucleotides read TGTGCCTGGAGGGGGCACACTGAAGCTTTCTTT. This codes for CAWRGHTEAFF.

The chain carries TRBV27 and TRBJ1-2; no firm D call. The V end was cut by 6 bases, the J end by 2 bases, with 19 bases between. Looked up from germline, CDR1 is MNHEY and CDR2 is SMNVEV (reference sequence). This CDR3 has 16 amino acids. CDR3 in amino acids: CASSSGGSDGNYGYTF. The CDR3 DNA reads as TGTGCCAGCAGCTCAGGAGGGTCGGACGGGAACTATGGCTACACCTTC.

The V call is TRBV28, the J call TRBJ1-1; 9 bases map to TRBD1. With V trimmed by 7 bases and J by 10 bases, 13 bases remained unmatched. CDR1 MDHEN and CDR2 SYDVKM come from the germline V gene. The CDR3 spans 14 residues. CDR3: CASTMTGGGRVAFF. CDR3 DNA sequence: TGTGCCAGCACCATGACAGGGGGTGGGAGGGTAGCTTTCTTT.

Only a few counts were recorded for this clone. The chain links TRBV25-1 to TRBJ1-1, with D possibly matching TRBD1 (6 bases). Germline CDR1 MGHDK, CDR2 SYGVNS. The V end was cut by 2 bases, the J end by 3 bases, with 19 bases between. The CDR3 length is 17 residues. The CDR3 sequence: CASSEQQGRSGDTEAFF. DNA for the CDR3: TGTGCCAGCAGTGAACAGCAAGGCCGATCAGGGGACACTGAAGCTTTCTTT.

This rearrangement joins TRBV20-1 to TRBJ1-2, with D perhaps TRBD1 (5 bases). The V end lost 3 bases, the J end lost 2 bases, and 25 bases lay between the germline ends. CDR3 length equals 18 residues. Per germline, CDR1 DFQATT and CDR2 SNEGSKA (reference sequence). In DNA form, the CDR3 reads TGCAGTGCTAGTCTTGGGGCTTTGGCAAGAGATGCAAACTATGGCTACACCTTC. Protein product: CSASLGALARDANYGYTF.

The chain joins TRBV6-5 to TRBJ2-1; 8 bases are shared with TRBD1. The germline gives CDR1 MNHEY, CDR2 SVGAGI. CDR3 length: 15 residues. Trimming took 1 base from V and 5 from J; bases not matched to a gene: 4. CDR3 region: CASSYFQGADNEQFF. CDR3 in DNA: TGTGCCAGCAGTTACTTCCAGGGGGCCGACAATGAGCAGTTCTTC.

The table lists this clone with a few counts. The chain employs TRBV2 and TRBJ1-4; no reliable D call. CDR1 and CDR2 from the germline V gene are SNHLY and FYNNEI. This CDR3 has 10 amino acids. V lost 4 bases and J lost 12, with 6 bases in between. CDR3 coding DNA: TGTGCCAGCAGTGGCGAAGAACTGTTTTTT. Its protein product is CASSGEELFF.

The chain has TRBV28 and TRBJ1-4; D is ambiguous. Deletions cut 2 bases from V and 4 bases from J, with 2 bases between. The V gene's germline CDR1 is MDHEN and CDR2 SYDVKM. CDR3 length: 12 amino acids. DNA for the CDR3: TGTGCCAGCAGTTTACTTAATGAAAAACTGTTTTTT. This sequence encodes CASSLLNEKLFF.

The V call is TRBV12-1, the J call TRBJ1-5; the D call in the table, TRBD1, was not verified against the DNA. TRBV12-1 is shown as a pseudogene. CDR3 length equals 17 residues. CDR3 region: CASSSRFWAGRHQPQHF. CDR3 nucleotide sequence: TGTGCCAGCAGCAGCCGGTTTTGGGCAGGTAGACATCAGCCCCAGCATTTT.

The CDR3 DNA sequence: TGTGCCAGCAGCGTGACAGGGATCAAAGACGAGCAGTACTTC. Protein product: CASSVTGIKDEQYF. The V gene is TRBV9, the J gene TRBJ2-7; 7 bases agree with TRBD1. Germline V gene sequence: CDR1 SGDLS, CDR2 YYNGEE. The CDR3 is 14 residues long. The ends lost 2 bases at V and 5 bases at J; junction bases unmatched: 7.

The CDR3 region has the DNA TGTGCCAGTAGTATGAAAGTCCGGGTCGTAGATTACAATGATGAGCAGTTCTTC. Translation: CASSMKVRVVDYNDEQFF. The chain links TRBV19 to TRBJ2-1; unclear D gene. Germline V CDR1 and CDR2: LNHDA, SQIVND (reference sequence). The length of the CDR3 is 18 residues. V was shortened by 3 bases and J by 8 bases, with 26 bases between the two germline ends.

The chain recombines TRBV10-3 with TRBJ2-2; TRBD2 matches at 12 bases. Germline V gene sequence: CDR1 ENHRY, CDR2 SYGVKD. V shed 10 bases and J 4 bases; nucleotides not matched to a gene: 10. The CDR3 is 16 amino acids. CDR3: CATLGLAGSGTGELFF. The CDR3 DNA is TGTGCCACCTTAGGACTAGCGGGGAGTGGCACCGGGGAGCTGTTTTTT.

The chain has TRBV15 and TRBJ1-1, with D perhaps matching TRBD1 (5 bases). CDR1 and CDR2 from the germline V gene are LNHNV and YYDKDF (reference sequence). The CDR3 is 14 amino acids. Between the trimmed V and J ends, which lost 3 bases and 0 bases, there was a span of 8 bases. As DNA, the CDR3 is TGTGCCACCAGCAGGGACAACATGAACACTGAAGCTTTCTTT. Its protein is CATSRDNMNTEAFF.